This paragraph reports one T cell receptor (beta chain). Germline loops: CDR1 KGHSH, CDR2 LQKENI. The CDR3 runs 16 residues. Between the trimmed V and J ends, which lost 3 bases and 2 bases, there was a span of 16 bases. TCRdb's table, derived via immunoSEQ multiplex PCR, lists solely in-frame clones and lacks some. The sample lists fewer than 350,000 clones, 80% to 90% occurring once. This sample is part of a study of blood T cell repertoires in COVID-19. The receptor comes from a man aged 25 to 40 with COVID-19, enrolled during active disease. Material for sequencing was peripheral blood. The V call is TRBV18, the J call TRBJ2-5, with D tentatively TRBD2 (6 bases). The CDR3 coding sequence is TGTGCCAGCTCACCGACGTTGATTGGAGGGCAAGAGACCCAGTACTTC. Amino acid sequence: CASSPTLIGGQETQYF.